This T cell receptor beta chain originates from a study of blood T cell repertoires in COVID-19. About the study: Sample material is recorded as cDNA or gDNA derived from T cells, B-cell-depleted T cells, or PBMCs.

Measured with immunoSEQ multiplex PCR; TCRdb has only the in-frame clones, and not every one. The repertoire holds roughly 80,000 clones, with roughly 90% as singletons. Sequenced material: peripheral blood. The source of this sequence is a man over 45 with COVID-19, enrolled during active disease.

The CDR3 here is CASRPKDRGEGQPQHF. As DNA, the CDR3 is TGTGCCAGCAGGCCAAAAGACAGGGGAGAAGGTCAGCCCCAGCATTTT. V usage is TRBV5-8 and J usage is TRBJ1-5; TRBD1 matches 8 bases. This CDR3 is built from 16 residues. The ends lost 5 bases at V and 6 bases at J; junction bases unmatched: 13. Germline lookup yields CDR1 SGHTS and CDR2 YDEGEE.